Listed below are T cell receptor beta chains from one sample, sequenced in a study of technical replicates of blood from a handful of donors. Assay: immunoSEQ multiplex PCR; the TCRdb copy retains only in-frame clones and omits some. The table records some 71,000 clones, about 96% of them present only once. Sequencing was done on a sample of T cells isolated from PBMCs. The source of these receptors is a human donor in good health. CDR3s leave out the opening cysteine and the closing phenylalanine or tryptophan. Expanded clones get a size class; other rows say once, few or many, or leave the size out.

clone_size	v_call	cdr3_length	j_call	cdr3_aa
NA	TRBV9	12	TRBJ2-5	ASSPGLEKETQY
NA	TRBV18	11	TRBJ2-7	ASSPPVVYEQY
NA	TRBV6-5	10	TRBJ2-1	ASSHSDNEQF
NA	TRBV11-1	16	TRBJ2-2	ASSLASGQRGSTGELF
NA	TRBV18	14	TRBJ1-1	ASSPTPGHMNTEAF
NA	TRBV5-1	16	TRBJ2-7	ASSPGPLLAGGRYEQY
NA	TRBV5-4	14	TRBJ2-7	ASSQRVAGDSYEQY
NA	TRBV6-5	13	TRBJ2-3	ASRNDRGPGDTQY
NA	TRBV7-3	13	TRBJ2-2	ASSPAGLNTGELF
once	TRBV2	11	TRBJ2-7	ASSDTGAYEQY
NA	TRBV5-1	12	TRBJ1-1	ASSLRGGLTEAF
NA	TRBV2	15	TRBJ1-3	ASSEDPGTGVGNTIY
NA	TRBV25-1	13	TRBJ2-5	ASSEYISGWETQY
NA	TRBV5-5	14	TRBJ2-7	ASSWDQTGRSYEQY
NA	TRBV2	9	TRBJ2-7	ASSPAGEQY
few	TRBV27	12	TRBJ1-6	ASSLAGFDSPLH
NA	TRBV19	12	TRBJ2-1	ASSRGLAGDEQF
NA	TRBV25-1	12	TRBJ2-5	ASSERQSSETQY
NA	TRBV2	11	TRBJ1-5	ASNGNSNQPQH
NA	TRBV7-8	14	TRBJ2-5	ASSWGLAGVEETQY